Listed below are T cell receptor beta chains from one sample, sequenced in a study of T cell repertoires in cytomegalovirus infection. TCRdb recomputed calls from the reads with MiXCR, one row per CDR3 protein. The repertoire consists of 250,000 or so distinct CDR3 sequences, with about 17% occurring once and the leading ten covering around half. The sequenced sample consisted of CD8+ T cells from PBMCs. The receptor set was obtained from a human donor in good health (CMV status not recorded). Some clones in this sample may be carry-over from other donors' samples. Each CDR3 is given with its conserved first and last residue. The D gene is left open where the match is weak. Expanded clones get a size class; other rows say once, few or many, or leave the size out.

CSARDQGLEGSLTEAFF	TGCAGTGCTAGAGATCAGGGCCTTGAAGGGTCGCTCACTGAAGCTTTCTTT	.	TRBJ1-1	.	TRBV20-1
CASSSEGHGIYEQYF	TGTGCCAGCAGCTCTGAGGGACATGGGATCTACGAGCAGTACTTC	.	TRBJ2-7	.	TRBV5-6
CASSLGEAQYF	TGTGCCAGCAGCCTCGGAGAGGCCCAGTACTTC	.	TRBJ2-5	.	TRBV12-3/TRBV12-4
CASSPLYGLDEKLFF	TGTGCCAGCAGTCCCCTATACGGTTTAGATGAAAAACTGTTTTTT	.	TRBJ1-4	many	TRBV12-3/TRBV12-4
CASSYSGTGPWNEQFF	TGTGCCAGCAGTTACTCTGGGACAGGGCCTTGGAATGAGCAGTTCTTC	TRBD1	TRBJ2-1	many	TRBV6-2/TRBV6-3
CSVEGLAGVNHYNEQFF	TGCAGCGTTGAGGGTCTAGCGGGGGTTAACCACTACAATGAGCAGTTCTTC	TRBD2	TRBJ2-1	.	TRBV29-1
CASSVSGDEAFF	TGTGCCAGCAGCGTCTCGGGCGATGAAGCTTTCTTT	.	TRBJ1-1	.	TRBV9
CSSDGGVNPDTQYF	TGCAGCTCCGACGGGGGTGTGAACCCAGATACGCAGTATTTT	.	TRBJ2-3	.	TRBV29-1
CASSQVIRQGSYNEQFF	TGTGCCAGCAGCCAAGTGATTAGACAGGGCTCCTACAATGAGCAGTTCTTC	TRBD1	TRBJ2-1	few	TRBV14
CASSFEGRSYGYTF	TGTGCCAGCAGTTTCGAAGGTCGGAGTTATGGCTACACCTTC	.	TRBJ1-2	few	TRBV12-3/TRBV12-4
CARRPGDRGYTF	TGTGCCAGAAGACCGGGGGACAGGGGCTACACCTTC	TRBD1	TRBJ1-2	few	TRBV28
CASSFHRIVETQYF	TGTGCCAGCAGTTTTCACAGGATCGTGGAGACCCAGTACTTC	.	TRBJ2-5	few	TRBV6-2/TRBV6-3
CASSVYGARNEKLFF	TGTGCCAGCAGCGTATACGGCGCCCGAAATGAAAAACTGTTTTTT	.	TRBJ1-4	.	TRBV9
CASSILPGQGTYEQYF	TGTGCCAGCAGTATCCTACCGGGACAGGGGACCTACGAGCAGTACTTC	TRBD1	TRBJ2-7	many	TRBV28
CASSLTSGGYANTGELFF	TGTGCCAGCAGCTTAACTAGCGGGGGGTACGCGAACACCGGGGAGCTGTTTTTT	TRBD2	TRBJ2-2	many	TRBV11-2
CATSGGGSNQPQHF	TGTGCCACCAGTGGGGGGGGGAGCAATCAGCCCCAGCATTTT	.	TRBJ1-5	many	TRBV24-1
CASSQEGLAEPDTQYF	TGTGCCAGCAGCCAAGAGGGACTAGCGGAACCAGATACGCAGTATTTT	TRBD2	TRBJ2-3	many	TRBV4-2
CASSYSRDRDASYGYTF	TGTGCCAGCAGTTACTCCAGGGACAGGGACGCCAGCTATGGCTACACCTTC	TRBD1	TRBJ1-2	few	TRBV6-6
CASRRGYEQYF	TGTGCCAGCAGGAGGGGCTACGAGCAGTACTTC	.	TRBJ2-7	few	TRBV27
CATSGGISYNEQFF	TGTGCCACTAGCGGGGGGATTTCCTACAATGAGCAGTTCTTC	TRBD2	TRBJ2-1	few	TRBV6-2/TRBV6-3
CASSSNWDNEQFF	TGTGCCAGCAGCTCAAATTGGGACAATGAGCAGTTCTTC	.	TRBJ2-1	many	TRBV7-8
CASSLALRMRGGGRDTEAFF	TGTGCCAGCAGCTTAGCGTTAAGGATGAGGGGAGGGGGGAGGGACACTGAAGCTTTCTTT	.	TRBJ1-1	.	TRBV7-8
CATRARGEETQYF	TGTGCCACCAGAGCTAGGGGCGAAGAGACCCAGTACTTC	.	TRBJ2-5	few	TRBV15
CASSGVSYEQYF	TGCGCCAGCAGCGGGGTCTCCTACGAGCAGTACTTC	.	TRBJ2-7	few	TRBV4-1
CASSITADTYEQYF	TGTGCCAGTAGTATAACCGCTGATACCTACGAGCAGTACTTC	.	TRBJ2-7	.	TRBV19